A selection of T cell receptor beta chains follows, all from one sample in a study of cytomegalovirus exposure and HLA in healthy donors. TCRdb's copy holds only in-frame clones and misses some; the assay was immunoSEQ multiplex PCR. Of roughly 240,000 clones in the sample, 82% are singletons; the top ten hold roughly 5%. Sequencing used PBMCs. Source of these receptors: a woman between 40 and 55 years old in good health and CMV-seropositive. The CDR3 runs from the conserved cysteine through the conserved F or W. Each record gives: clone size, V gene, D gene, J gene, CDR3 DNA, CDR3 protein. The D gene is left open where the match is weak. Clone size is shown for a subset of rows, as once, few, many or a class of expanded clone.

-	TRBV6-5	-	TRBJ2-5	TGTGCCAGCAGTCCTCAAACAGGGTTCCAAGAGACCCAGTACTTC	CASSPQTGFQETQYF
-	TRBV9	-	TRBJ1-1	TGTGCCAGCAGCGCCCCAAACACTGAAGCTTTCTTT	CASSAPNTEAFF
-	TRBV30	-	TRBJ1-4	TGTGCCTGGAGTTACGGTACTGCAACTAATGAAAAACTGTTTTTT	CAWSYGTATNEKLFF
-	TRBV10-3	TRBD1	TRBJ1-2	TGTGCCATCAGTGAGGGACAGGGGGCAGATGGCTACACCTTC	CAISEGQGADGYTF
-	TRBV7-2	-	TRBJ1-4	TGTGCCAGCAGCTTAGGGGGGGTACGAAAAGAAAAACTGTTTTTT	CASSLGGVRKEKLFF
few	TRBV5-1	TRBD1	TRBJ2-7	TGCGCCAGCAAATTTAACCCAGGGGGCCCCTACGAGCAGTACTTC	CASKFNPGGPYEQYF
-	TRBV19	-	TRBJ1-5	TGTGCCAGTAGTATCGAGAGGGCTAGCAATCAGCCCCAGCATTTT	CASSIERASNQPQHF
-	TRBV6-1	-	TRBJ2-7	TGTGCCAGCAGGGACTACCGCTACGAGCAGTACTTC	CASRDYRYEQYF
-	TRBV29-1	TRBD1	TRBJ2-3	TGCAGCGTTGAAGTCTCCGGGACAGTCACAGATACGCAGTATTTT	CSVEVSGTVTDTQYF
-	TRBV5-1	-	TRBJ2-2	TGCGCCAGCAGCTTGGTGCTGAATACCGCGCGAGGCGGGGAGCTGTTTTTT	CASSLVLNTARGGELFF
-	TRBV7-3	-	TRBJ1-1	TGTGCCAGCAGCGTTCGGGATTTGAACACTGAAGCTTTCTTT	CASSVRDLNTEAFF
-	TRBV7-9	-	TRBJ1-2	TGTTCCAGCAGCTTACCCACCAGCGGGGAAGAGGGCTACACCTTC	CSSSLPTSGEEGYTF
once	TRBV5-4	TRBD1	TRBJ1-6	TGTGCCAGCAGCTTGGAAGTTGGGGTCCGGACAGGAGTTAATTCACCCCTCCACTTT	CASSLEVGVRTGVNSPLHF